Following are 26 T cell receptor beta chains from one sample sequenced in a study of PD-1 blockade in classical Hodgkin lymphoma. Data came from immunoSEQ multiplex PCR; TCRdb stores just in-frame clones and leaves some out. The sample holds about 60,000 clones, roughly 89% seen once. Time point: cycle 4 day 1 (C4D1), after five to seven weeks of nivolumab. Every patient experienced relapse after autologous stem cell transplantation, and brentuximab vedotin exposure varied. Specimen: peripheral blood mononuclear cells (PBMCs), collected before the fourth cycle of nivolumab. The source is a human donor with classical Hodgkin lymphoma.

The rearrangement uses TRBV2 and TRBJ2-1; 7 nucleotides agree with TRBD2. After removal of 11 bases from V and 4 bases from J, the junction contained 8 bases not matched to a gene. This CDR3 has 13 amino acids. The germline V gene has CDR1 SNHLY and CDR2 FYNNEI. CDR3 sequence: CAGGRDGYNEQFF. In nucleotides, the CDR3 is TGTGCCGGGGGGAGGGACGGATACAATGAGCAGTTCTTC.

CDR3 sequence reads: CASSLRGGVYTF. CDR3 nucleotide sequence: TGTGCCAGCAGTCTCCGCGGGGGTGTCTACACCTTC. The rearrangement joins TRBV6-6 to TRBJ1-2; possibly TRBD1 for D (5 bases). This CDR3 has 12 residues. From germline, CDR1 is MNHNY and CDR2 SVGAGI (reference sequence). Trimming took 5 bases from V and 10 from J, leaving 14 bases between them.

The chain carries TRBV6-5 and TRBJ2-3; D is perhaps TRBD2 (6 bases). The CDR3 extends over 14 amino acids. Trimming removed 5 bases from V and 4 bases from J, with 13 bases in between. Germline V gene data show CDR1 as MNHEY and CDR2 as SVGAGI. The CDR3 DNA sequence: TGTGCCAGCAGTCCCTTAGCGGCCTCAGATACGCAGTATTTT. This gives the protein CASSPLAASDTQYF.

CDR3 in DNA: TGTGCCAGCAGCCCCCCTCACTTTAGCGGGGGGCTCGGCAATGAGCAGTTCTTC. Protein sequence: CASSPPHFSGGLGNEQFF. V usage is TRBV7-9 and J usage is TRBJ2-1; 10 nucleotides match TRBD2. The CDR3 consists of 18 residues. CDR1 SEHNR and CDR2 FQNEAQ come from the germline V gene (reference sequence). The J segment lost 6 bases and the V segment lost 5 bases, leaving 16 bases of the junction unmatched.

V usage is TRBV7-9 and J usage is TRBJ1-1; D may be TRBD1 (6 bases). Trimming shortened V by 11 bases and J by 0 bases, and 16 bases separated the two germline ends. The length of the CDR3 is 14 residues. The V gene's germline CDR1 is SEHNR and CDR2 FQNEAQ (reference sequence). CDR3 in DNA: TGTGCCGTTCCGGGACACATCATGAACACTGAAGCTTTCTTT. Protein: CAVPGHIMNTEAFF.

CDR3 amino acids: CASTPSGLEGNEQFF. DNA of the CDR3: TGTGCCAGTACCCCTTCCGGGTTAGAGGGGAATGAGCAGTTCTTC. The chain employs TRBV19 and TRBJ2-1; D could derive from TRBD1 or TRBD2 (5 bases each). The V gene's germline CDR1 is LNHDA and CDR2 SQIVND (reference sequence). The CDR3 sequence is 15 residues long. Trimming removed 7 bases from V and 7 bases from J, with 20 bases in between.

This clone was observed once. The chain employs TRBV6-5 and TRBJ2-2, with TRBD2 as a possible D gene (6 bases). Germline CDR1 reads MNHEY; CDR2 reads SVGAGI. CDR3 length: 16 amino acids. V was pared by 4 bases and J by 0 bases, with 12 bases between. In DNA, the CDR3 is TGTGCCAGCAGTTTGGAGGGACCCGCGAACACCGGGGAGCTGTTTTTT. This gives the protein CASSLEGPANTGELFF.

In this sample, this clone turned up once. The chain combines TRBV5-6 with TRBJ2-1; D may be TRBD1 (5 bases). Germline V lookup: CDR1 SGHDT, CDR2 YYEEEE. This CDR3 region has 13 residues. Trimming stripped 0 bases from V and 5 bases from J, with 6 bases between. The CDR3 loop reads CASSLARDNEQFF. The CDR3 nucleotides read TGTGCCAGCAGCTTGGCCAGGGACAATGAGCAGTTCTTC.

CDR3 residues: CASSAGGGPSDTQYF. The CDR3 DNA reads as TGCGCCAGCAGTGCCGGGGGGGGGCCGTCAGATACGCAGTATTTT. V usage is TRBV10-1 and J usage is TRBJ2-3, with 8 positions matching TRBD2. The CDR3 consists of 15 residues. V was pared by 4 bases and J by 4 bases, with 7 bases of the junction left unmatched. Germline V CDR1 and CDR2: WNHNN, SYGVQD (reference sequence).

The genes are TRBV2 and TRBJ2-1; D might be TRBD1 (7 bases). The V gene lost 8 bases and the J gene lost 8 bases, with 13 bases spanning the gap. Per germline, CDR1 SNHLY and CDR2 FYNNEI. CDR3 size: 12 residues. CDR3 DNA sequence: TGTGCCAGCTCGCAGGGGGGAGATGAGCAGTTCTTC. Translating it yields CASSQGGDEQFF.

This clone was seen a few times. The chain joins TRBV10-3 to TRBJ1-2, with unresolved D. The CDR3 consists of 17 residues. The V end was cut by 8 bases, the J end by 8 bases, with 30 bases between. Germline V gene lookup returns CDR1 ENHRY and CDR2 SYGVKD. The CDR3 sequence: CAILVWHTDPSYVGYTF. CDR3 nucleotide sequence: TGTGCCATCCTTGTTTGGCATACGGATCCATCCTATGTAGGCTACACCTTC.

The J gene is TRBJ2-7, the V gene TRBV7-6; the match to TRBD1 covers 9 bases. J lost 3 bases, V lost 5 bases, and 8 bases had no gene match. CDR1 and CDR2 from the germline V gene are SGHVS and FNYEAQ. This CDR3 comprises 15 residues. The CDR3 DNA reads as TGTGCCAGCAGCGGACAACAGGGGGCGGTCTACGAGCAGTACTTC. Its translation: CASSGQQGAVYEQYF. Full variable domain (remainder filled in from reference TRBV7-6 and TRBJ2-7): GAGVSQSPRYKVTKRGQDVALRCDPISGHVSLYWYRQALGQGPEFLTYFNYEAQQDKSGLPNDRFSAERPEGSISTLTIQRTEQRDSAMYRCASSGQQGAVYEQYFGPGTRLTVT.

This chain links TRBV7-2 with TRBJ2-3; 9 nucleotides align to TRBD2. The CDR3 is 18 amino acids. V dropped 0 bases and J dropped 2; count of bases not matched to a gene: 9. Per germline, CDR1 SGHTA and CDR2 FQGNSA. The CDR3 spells CASSLALLAGADTDTQYF. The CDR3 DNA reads TGTGCCAGCAGCTTAGCGCTACTAGCGGGTGCTGACACAGATACGCAGTATTTT.

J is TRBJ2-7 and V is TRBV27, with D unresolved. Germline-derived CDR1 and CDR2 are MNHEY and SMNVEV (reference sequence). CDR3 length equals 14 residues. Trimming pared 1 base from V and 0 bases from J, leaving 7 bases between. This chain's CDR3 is CASSLYPDSYEQYF. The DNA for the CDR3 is TGTGCCAGCAGTTTATATCCAGACTCCTACGAGCAGTACTTC.

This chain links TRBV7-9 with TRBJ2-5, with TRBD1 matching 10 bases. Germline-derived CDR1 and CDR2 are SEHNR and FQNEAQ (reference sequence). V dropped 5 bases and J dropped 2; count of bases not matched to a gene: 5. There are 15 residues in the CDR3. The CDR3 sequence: CASSSDRGLQETQYF. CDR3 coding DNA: TGTGCCAGCAGCAGTGACAGGGGGCTTCAAGAGACCCAGTACTTC.

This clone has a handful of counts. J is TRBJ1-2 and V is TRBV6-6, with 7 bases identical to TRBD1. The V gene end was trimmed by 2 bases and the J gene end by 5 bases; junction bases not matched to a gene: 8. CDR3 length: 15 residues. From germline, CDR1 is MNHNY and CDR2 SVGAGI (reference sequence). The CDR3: CASSYTPDRRYGYTF. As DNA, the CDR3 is TGTGCCAGCAGTTACACTCCGGACAGGAGATATGGCTACACCTTC.

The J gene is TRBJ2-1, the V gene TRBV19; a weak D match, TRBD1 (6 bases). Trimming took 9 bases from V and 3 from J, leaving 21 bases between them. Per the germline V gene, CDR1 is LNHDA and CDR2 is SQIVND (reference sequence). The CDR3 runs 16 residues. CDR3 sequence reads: CASHHTTDSVYNEQFF. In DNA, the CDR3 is TGTGCCAGCCACCACACCACGGACAGTGTCTACAATGAGCAGTTCTTC.

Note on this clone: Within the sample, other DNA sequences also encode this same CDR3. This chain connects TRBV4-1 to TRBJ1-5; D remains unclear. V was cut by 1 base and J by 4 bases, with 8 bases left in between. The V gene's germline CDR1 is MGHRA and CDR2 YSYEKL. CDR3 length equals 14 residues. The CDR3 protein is CASSQGSGNQPQHF. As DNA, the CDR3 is TGCGCCAGCAGCCAAGGATCAGGAAATCAGCCCCAGCATTTT.

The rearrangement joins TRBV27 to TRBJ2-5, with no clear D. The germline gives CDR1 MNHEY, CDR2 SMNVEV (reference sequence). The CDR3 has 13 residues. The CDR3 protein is CANARHRVETQYF. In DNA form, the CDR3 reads TGTGCTAACGCGAGGCATCGGGTGGAGACCCAGTACTTC.

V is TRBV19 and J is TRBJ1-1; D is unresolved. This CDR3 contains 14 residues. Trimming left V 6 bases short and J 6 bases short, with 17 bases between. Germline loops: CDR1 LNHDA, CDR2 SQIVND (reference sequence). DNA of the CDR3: TGTGCCAGTAGAGGTTTAGAAAAGAGTCCTGAAGCTTTCTTT. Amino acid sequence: CASRGLEKSPEAFF.

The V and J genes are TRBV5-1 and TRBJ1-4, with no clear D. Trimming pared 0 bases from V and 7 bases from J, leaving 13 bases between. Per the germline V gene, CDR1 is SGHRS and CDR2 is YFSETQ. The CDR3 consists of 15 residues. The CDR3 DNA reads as TGCGCCAGCAGCTTGGGACGGCTAGGTGGTGAAAAACTGTTTTTT. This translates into CASSLGRLGGEKLFF.

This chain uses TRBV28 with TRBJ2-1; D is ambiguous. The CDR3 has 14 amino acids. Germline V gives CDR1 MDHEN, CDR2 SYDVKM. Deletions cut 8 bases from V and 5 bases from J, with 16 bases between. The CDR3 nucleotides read TGTGCCAGCGCCCTTCTGGGGTCCAACAATGAGCAGTTCTTC. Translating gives CASALLGSNNEQFF.

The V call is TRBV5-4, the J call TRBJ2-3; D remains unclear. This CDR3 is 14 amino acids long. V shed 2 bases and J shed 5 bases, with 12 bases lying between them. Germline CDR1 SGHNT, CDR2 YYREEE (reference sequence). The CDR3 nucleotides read TGTGCCAGCAGCTTAGGCACGAACGGAGATACGCAGTATTTT. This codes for CASSLGTNGDTQYF.

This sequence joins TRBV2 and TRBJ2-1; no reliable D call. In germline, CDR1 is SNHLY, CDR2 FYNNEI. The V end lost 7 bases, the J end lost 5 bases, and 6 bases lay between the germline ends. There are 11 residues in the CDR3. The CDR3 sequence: CASTNDNEQFF. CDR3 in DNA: TGTGCCAGCACTAACGACAATGAGCAGTTCTTC.

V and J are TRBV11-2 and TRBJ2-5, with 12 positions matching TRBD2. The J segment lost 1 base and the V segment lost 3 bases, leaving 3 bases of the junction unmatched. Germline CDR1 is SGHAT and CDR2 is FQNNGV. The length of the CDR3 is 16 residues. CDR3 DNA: TGTGCCAGCAGCTTGGGGACTAGCGGGCTCCAAGAGACCCAGTACTTC. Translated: CASSLGTSGLQETQYF.

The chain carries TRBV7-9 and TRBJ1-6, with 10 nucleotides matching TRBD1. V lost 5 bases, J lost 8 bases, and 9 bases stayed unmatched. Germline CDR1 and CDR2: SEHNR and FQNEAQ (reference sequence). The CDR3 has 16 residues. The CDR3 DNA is TGTGCCAGCAGCAGCCGTCCCGGGACAGGGGATTCACCCCTCCACTTT. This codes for CASSSRPGTGDSPLHF.